These 28 T cell receptor beta chains originate from one sample sequenced in a study of technical replicates of blood from a few donors. Assay: immunoSEQ multiplex PCR; the TCRdb copy retains only in-frame clones and omits some. The repertoire has over 70,000 clones, over 90% of them found once; the top ten carry under 5.5%. The sequenced material came from PBMCs. The receptors derive from a human donor in good health. Some clones in this sample may be carry-over from other donors' samples.

The rearrangement uses TRBV19 and TRBJ1-5; the D is unclear. Germline V gene lookup returns CDR1 LNHDA and CDR2 SQIVND (reference sequence). Trimming removed 5 bases at V and 5 bases at J, with 10 bases between. This CDR3 region has 13 residues. The CDR3 DNA follows: TGTGCCAGTAGTCTAGTTCCTGATCAGCCCCAGCATTTT. It translates to CASSLVPDQPQHF.

The chain uses TRBV11-2 and TRBJ1-2, with a tentative D call TRBD1 (5 bases). CDR3 length: 17 residues. Between the trimmed V and J ends, which lost 6 bases and 0 bases, there was a span of 20 bases. Germline assignment: CDR1 SGHAT and CDR2 FQNNGV. The CDR3 sequence: CASRPLPRVSANYGYTF. For the CDR3, the DNA is TGTGCCAGCAGGCCACTCCCCAGGGTTTCAGCTAACTATGGCTACACCTTC. Full variable domain (outside the CDR3, taken from reference TRBV11-2 and TRBJ1-2): EAGVAQSPRYKIIEKRQSVAFWCNPISGHATLYWYQQILGQGPKLLIQFQNNGVVDDSQLPKDRFSAERLKGVDSTLKIQPAKLEDSAVYLCASRPLPRVSANYGYTFGSGTRLTVV.

In regard to this clone: Other DNA sequences in the same sample also yield this CDR3. This chain links TRBV7-9 with TRBJ2-7, with TRBD1 matching 8 bases. Germline V CDR1 and CDR2: SEHNR, FQNEAQ (reference sequence). Unmatched junction bases numbered 7, after V lost 4 bases and J lost 2 bases. This CDR3 has 15 amino acids. CDR3 in DNA: TGTGCCAGCAGCTCCGGGACAGGACGAACCTACGAGCAGTACTTC. It yields the protein CASSSGTGRTYEQYF.

This clone was picked up one time. The chain's CDR3 is CASRKGQGVTDTQYF. CDR3 bases: TGTGCCAGCAGGAAGGGGCAGGGGGTTACAGATACGCAGTATTTT. The rearrangement joins TRBV27 to TRBJ2-3; 7 nucleotides line up with TRBD1. The CDR3 extends over 15 amino acids. The germline V gene has CDR1 MNHEY and CDR2 SMNVEV (reference sequence). V trimming: 6 bases; J trimming: 3 bases; junction bases outside the gene matches: 9.

This chain joins TRBV6-5 and TRBJ2-1; TRBD2 aligns across 15 bases. CDR1 MNHEY and CDR2 SVGAGI come from the germline V gene. The CDR3 is 14 residues long. The trim removed 2 bases at V and 12 bases at J, leaving 2 bases unmatched. The CDR3 reads CASSYRTSGRAQFF. CDR3 DNA: TGTGCCAGCAGTTACCGGACTAGCGGGAGGGCGCAGTTCTTC.

The chain links TRBV9 to TRBJ2-1; D is uncertain. CDR1 is SGDLS, CDR2 YYNGEE, per germline. V lost 2 bases and J lost 0, with 6 bases in between. There are 14 residues in the CDR3. The CDR3 coding sequence is TGTGCCAGCAGCGTGGCTCACTCCTACAATGAGCAGTTCTTC. Its translation: CASSVAHSYNEQFF.

The genes are TRBV18 and TRBJ1-6; 7 nucleotides line up with TRBD1. Germline V gene lookup returns CDR1 KGHSH and CDR2 LQKENI. The CDR3 sequence is 15 residues long. The trim removed 2 bases at V and 8 bases at J, leaving 6 bases unmatched. DNA of the CDR3: TGTGCCAGCTCACCAGGGACAGCTAAGGATTCACCCCTCCACTTT. Translating it yields CASSPGTAKDSPLHF.

This clone is categorized as medium-sized (0.01 to 0.1%). The chain uses TRBV6-1 and TRBJ2-7; 8 nucleotides agree with TRBD1. There are 16 residues in the CDR3. Unmatched junction bases numbered 4, after V lost 0 bases and J lost 0 bases. The germline CDR1 and CDR2 sequences are MNHNS and SASEGT. The CDR3 DNA reads as TGTGCCAGCAGTGAAGCGCTCGGGACAGGCTCCTACGAGCAGTACTTC. It yields the protein CASSEALGTGSYEQYF.

V is TRBV12-5 and J is TRBJ2-1, with 10 positions matching TRBD2. The CDR3 is 15 amino acids. Germline V gene lookup returns CDR1 LGHNT and CDR2 FRNRAP. V lost 6 bases, J lost 9 bases, and 11 bases stayed unmatched. The CDR3 nucleotides read TGTGCTAGTGGCGGAGGGCTAGCGGGGGAAGGTGAGCAGTTCTTC. Residues: CASGGGLAGEGEQFF.

This chain connects TRBV5-6 to TRBJ2-7; no reliable D call. V lost 6 bases to trimming and J lost 3 bases, with 16 bases between them. CDR1 SGHDT and CDR2 YYEEEE come from the germline V gene. This CDR3 contains 14 residues. The CDR3 protein is CASTRGELLYEQYF. DNA of the CDR3: TGTGCCAGCACCCGCGGAGAGTTACTCTACGAGCAGTACTTC.

The genes are TRBV4-1 and TRBJ2-7, with 7 bases aligning to TRBD1. The CDR3 has 15 residues. Germline V lookup: CDR1 MGHRA, CDR2 YSYEKL. The V segment lost 0 bases and the J segment 5 bases; nucleotides outside the gene matches: 7. CDR3 loop: CASSQEVQGKDEQYF. DNA of the CDR3: TGCGCCAGCAGCCAAGAAGTACAGGGGAAGGACGAGCAGTACTTC.

This clone was seen just once. The CDR3 coding sequence is TGTGCCAGCATTGGGGACTACTCCTACGAGCAGTACTTC. This translates into CASIGDYSYEQYF. The chain employs TRBV6-1 and TRBJ2-7; 7 bases align to TRBD2. The CDR3 covers 13 residues. CDR1 is MNHNS, CDR2 SASEGT, per germline. J was trimmed by 0 bases and V by 7 bases; bases with no gene match: 3.

This chain joins TRBV4-3 and TRBJ1-2; D remains ambiguous. CDR1 and CDR2 from the germline V gene are LGHNA and YSLEER. V lost 0 bases and J 4 bases, leaving 6 bases between the germline ends. CDR3 length: 13 residues. The CDR3 DNA sequence: TGCGCCAGCAGCCAAGATCCATTCTATGGCTACACCTTC. Protein product: CASSQDPFYGYTF.

This chain uses TRBV19 with TRBJ2-1; D might be TRBD2 (6 bases). Trimming took off 5 bases at V and 6 bases at J, with 11 bases between the two ends. CDR1 is LNHDA and CDR2 is SQIVND in the germline V gene (reference sequence). The CDR3 is 13 residues long. The CDR3 DNA sequence: TGTGCCAGTAGTGTCTCGCGGGGCAATGAGCAGTTCTTC. Amino acids: CASSVSRGNEQFF.

The chain joins TRBV2 to TRBJ2-2; unclear D gene. The CDR3 covers 13 residues. V lost 6 bases, J lost 5 bases, and 10 bases lay in between. CDR1 and CDR2 (germline): SNHLY, FYNNEI. The CDR3 here is CASRTHATGELFF. The CDR3 DNA follows: TGTGCCAGCAGGACACACGCGACCGGGGAGCTGTTTTTT.

This rearrangement joins TRBV5-1 to TRBJ2-3; 10 positions match TRBD2. The CDR3 has 15 residues. CDR1 SGHRS and CDR2 YFSETQ come from the germline V gene. The ends lost 2 bases at V and 6 bases at J; junction bases unmatched: 6. The CDR3 here is CASSFGTSAPDTQYF. In DNA, the CDR3 is TGCGCCAGCAGCTTCGGGACTAGCGCTCCTGATACGCAGTATTTT.

J is TRBJ2-5 and V is TRBV5-1; D is unresolved. The V end lost 4 bases, the J end lost 1 base, and 5 bases lay between the germline ends. The CDR3 is made up of 12 amino acids. From germline, CDR1 is SGHRS and CDR2 YFSETQ. CDR3: CASSTSQETQYF. The CDR3 nucleotides read TGCGCCAGCAGCACAAGCCAAGAGACCCAGTACTTC. The full variable domain, in which reference TRBV5-1 and TRBJ2-5 provide the parts outside the CDR3, is KAGVTQTPRYLIKTRGQQVTLSCSPISGHRSVSWYQQTPGQGLQFLFEYFSETQRNKGNFPGRFSGRQFSNSRSEMNVSTLELGDSALYLCASSTSQETQYFGPGTRLLVL.

The rearrangement uses TRBV29-1 and TRBJ2-3, with TRBD2 identical over 8 bases. Germline loops: CDR1 SQVTM, CDR2 ANQGSEA. Trimming at V came to 7 bases and at J to 7 bases, leaving 10 bases not matched to a gene. This CDR3 comprises 13 residues. The CDR3 loop reads CSAVVAGLNTQYF. CDR3 DNA sequence: TGCAGCGCCGTGGTAGCGGGGTTAAATACGCAGTATTTT.

V gene TRBV5-1 combines with J gene TRBJ2-1, with D possibly TRBD2 on 6 matching bases. CDR1 is SGHRS and CDR2 is YFSETQ in the germline V gene. Deletions cut 6 bases from V and 7 bases from J, with 17 bases between. The CDR3 consists of 14 residues. In nucleotides, the CDR3 is TGCGCCAGCACTAAGCAGACTAGTTCGAATGAGCAGTTCTTC. Translating gives CASTKQTSSNEQFF.

V is TRBV12-5 and J is TRBJ1-5, with 7 nucleotides matching TRBD1. CDR1 and CDR2 (germline): LGHNT, FRNRAP. The CDR3 is 17 amino acids. V was clipped by 6 bases and J by 8 bases; unmatched bases: 19. The DNA for the CDR3 is TGTGCTAGTGGGGGCTTTTGGGGGCAGGGGGGTTTAGAGCCCCAGCATTTT. It specifies CASGGFWGQGGLEPQHF.

This rearrangement joins TRBV18 to TRBJ1-6; 7 bases are shared with TRBD1. Germline CDR1 reads KGHSH; CDR2 reads LQKENI. The CDR3 has 15 residues. J lost 6 bases, V lost 4 bases, and 6 bases had no gene match. The chain's CDR3 is CASSQAGTANSPLHF. The CDR3, as DNA: TGTGCCAGCTCACAAGCCGGGACAGCTAATTCACCCCTCCACTTT. The complete variable domain, with remaining parts taken from reference TRBV18 and TRBJ1-6, reads NAGVMQNPRHLVRRRGQEARLRCSPMKGHSHVYWYRQLPEEGLKFMVYLQKENIIDESGMPKERFSAEFPKEGPSILRIQQVVRGDSAAYFCASSQAGTANSPLHFGNGTRLTVT.

The chain combines TRBV29-1 with TRBJ1-1; D uncertain. Per germline, CDR1 SQVTM and CDR2 ANQGSEA. There are 13 residues in the CDR3. Trimming removed 7 bases from V and 3 bases from J, with 15 bases in between. The CDR3 DNA sequence: TGCAGCGCCCACGGGGTGTCGGACACTGAAGCTTTCTTT. Encoded protein: CSAHGVSDTEAFF.

The chain recombines TRBV6-1 with TRBJ2-1; 9 bases map to TRBD2. V dropped 4 bases and J dropped 7; count of bases not matched to a gene: 8. Germline CDR1 MNHNS, CDR2 SASEGT. CDR3 size: 15 residues. CDR3 loop: CASSGGGRAGNEQFF. The DNA of the CDR3 is TGTGCCAGCAGTGGGGGCGGGAGGGCCGGGAATGAGCAGTTCTTC.

The chain recombines TRBV6-7 with TRBJ2-7, with 7 bases that match TRBD2. TRBV6-7 is marked as an open reading frame, function uncertain. V shed 0 bases and J 4 bases; nucleotides not matched to a gene: 9. The CDR3 totals 16 residues. This CDR3 is CASSYSARELEYEQYF. The CDR3 nucleotides are TGTGCCAGCAGTTACTCCGCGCGGGAGCTGGAGTACGAGCAGTACTTC.

This chain connects TRBV2 to TRBJ1-3; the D gene is possibly TRBD1 (5 bases). The CDR3 sequence is 14 residues long. V lost 6 bases to trimming and J lost 4 bases, with 13 bases between them. Germline V gene lookup returns CDR1 SNHLY and CDR2 FYNNEI. The CDR3 nucleotides read TGTGCCAGCAGAGGGGCAGGGAACGGAAACACCATATATTTT. Translation gives CASRGAGNGNTIYF.

V is TRBV5-6 and J is TRBJ2-6; 14 bases are a match to TRBD2. This CDR3 spans 18 amino acids. With V trimmed by 4 bases and J by 0 bases, 3 bases remained unmatched. Per the germline V gene, CDR1 is SGHDT and CDR2 is YYEEEE. In DNA form, the CDR3 reads TGTGCCAGCAGCGTCGGACTAGCGGGAGGCTCTGGGGCCAACGTCCTGACTTTC. It codes for CASSVGLAGGSGANVLTF.

About this clone: The junction departs from germline at one end; a sequencing error may be responsible. V and J are TRBV7-2 and TRBJ2-4; the match to TRBD2 covers 12 bases. This CDR3 has 14 residues. In germline, CDR1 is SGHTA, CDR2 FQGNSA. CDR3 sequence reads: CASSSGLAGREVRF. The CDR3 bases are TGTGCCAGCAGCTCAGGACTAGCGGGGAGGGAAGTTCGCTTC.

V is TRBV23-1 and J is TRBJ2-5; 9 nucleotides line up with TRBD2. TRBV23-1 is sorted into the ORF group, with uncertain function. V shed 2 bases and J 1 base; nucleotides not matched to a gene: 5. CDR3 size: 16 residues. The CDR3 loop reads CASSQAGTSSQETQYF. The CDR3 region has the DNA TGCGCCAGCAGTCAAGCCGGGACTAGCAGCCAAGAGACCCAGTACTTC.